This T cell receptor beta chain was observed in a study of T cells in Graves' hyperthyroidism and ophthalmopathy. Points from the study as a whole: Blood samples included most of the expanded thyroid clonotypes exceeding 0.001.

Note on this clonotype: Its antigen is still unknown.

Template material for amplifying TCR beta CDR3 regions consisted of RNA transcripts. The TCR CDR3 was amplified in a first-round RT-PCR using the HTBI primer set. TCRdb re-derived calls from the multiplex PCR reads in MiXCR, one entry per CDR3 protein. The repertoire holds 500,000 to 650,000 distinct CDR3 sequences, with around 43% as singletons. CDR3 length: 12 residues. Trimming cost V 9 bases and J 3 bases, with 6 bases left between them. The germline gives CDR1 MRHNA, CDR2 SNTAGT. The V call is TRBV6-4, the J call TRBJ2-6; D gene ambiguous. The sample was peripheral blood or thyroid tissue (not recorded which). The clonotype comes from an adult woman with Graves' disease, either hyperthyroidism or ophthalmopathy (not recorded which). The CDR3 region has the DNA TGTGCCAGGAAGGTTGGGGCCAACGTCCTGACTTTC. This codes for CARKVGANVLTF.